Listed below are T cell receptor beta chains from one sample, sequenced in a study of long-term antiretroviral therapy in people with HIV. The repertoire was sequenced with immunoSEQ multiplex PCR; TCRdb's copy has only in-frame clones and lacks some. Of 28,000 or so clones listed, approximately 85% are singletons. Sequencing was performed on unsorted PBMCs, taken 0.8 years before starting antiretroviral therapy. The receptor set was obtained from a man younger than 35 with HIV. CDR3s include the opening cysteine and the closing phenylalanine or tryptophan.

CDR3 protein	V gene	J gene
CASSLEGAGDTQYF	TRBV7-2	TRBJ2-3
CAISESTGSFSYEQYF	TRBV10-3	TRBJ2-7
CASSLIGQRPYEQYF	TRBV28	TRBJ2-7
CASSDLSEQYF	TRBV6-1	TRBJ2-7
CASSDRGTVSNQPQHF	TRBV6-1	TRBJ1-5
CASSPTTPGTGSDTQYF	TRBV18	TRBJ2-3
CASSQEGSTDTQYF	TRBV4-3	TRBJ2-3
CASSLVTGTGANVLTF	TRBV7-9	TRBJ2-6
CASGRVAGAEQYF	TRBV19	TRBJ2-7
CASSLSGYEQYF	TRBV7-2	TRBJ2-7
CATSPPTTNEKLFF	TRBV15	TRBJ1-4
CASSRVGNTEAFF	TRBV6-5	TRBJ1-1
CASSYLTTGENEKLFF	TRBV6-5	TRBJ1-4
CASSPVDEQYF	TRBV7-9	TRBJ2-7
CASSESGGHISGELFF	TRBV5-1	TRBJ2-2
CASSNTGQGGYEQYF	TRBV5-1	TRBJ2-7
CASSQDLPTTYEQYF	TRBV4-2	TRBJ2-7
CASSESTEAFF	TRBV25-1	TRBJ1-1